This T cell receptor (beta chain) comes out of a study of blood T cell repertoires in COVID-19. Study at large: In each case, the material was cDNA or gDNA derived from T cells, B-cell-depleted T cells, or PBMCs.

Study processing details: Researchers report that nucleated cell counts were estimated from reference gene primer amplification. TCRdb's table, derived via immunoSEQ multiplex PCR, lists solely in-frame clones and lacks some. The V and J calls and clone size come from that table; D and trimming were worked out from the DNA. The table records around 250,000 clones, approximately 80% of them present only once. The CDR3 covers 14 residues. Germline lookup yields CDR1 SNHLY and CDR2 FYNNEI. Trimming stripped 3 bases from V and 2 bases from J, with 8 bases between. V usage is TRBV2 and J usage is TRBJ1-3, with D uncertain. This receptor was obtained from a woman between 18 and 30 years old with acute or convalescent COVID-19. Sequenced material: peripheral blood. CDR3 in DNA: TGTGCCAGCAGTGACAATTTTCCTGGAAACACCATATATTTT. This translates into CASSDNFPGNTIYF.